This T cell receptor beta chain originates from a study of T cell repertoires in cytomegalovirus infection (dated by TCRdb to between 2019 and 2020). A note on the overall study: Because public TCR beta signatures pointed to carriage of CMV infection together with the matching HLA type, the HLA type of each donor mattered for the analysis.

Points the paper makes about the study in general: The ex vivo response was dominated by HLA-C-restricted CMV-specific TCR beta clonotypes, which also provided the single most frequent clonotype in two of eight donors. Carriers of CMV infection plus the relevant HLA type were discriminated by the cumulative frequency of public TCR beta family members in the study cohort and in an independent roughly 350-donor cohort.

The germline V gene supplies CDR1 SGHVS and CDR2 FNYEAQ. The CDR3 runs 14 amino acids, cysteine and phenylalanine included. Solely the CDR3 DNA is kept, with 42 bases framed from the first base. The V end gives up 6 bases and the J end 3 bases, leaving 2 bases in the junction not matched to a gene. The sequencing machine was an Illumina HiSeq 1500. TCRdb ran its own pipeline on the public reads, namely fastp trimming at Q25 and MiXCR clone calling, and kept in-frame beta chains. Entries that share a CDR3 protein sequence are merged under the most common genes and DNA. The sample table shows roughly 240,000 distinct CDR3 sequences, and roughly 6.5% are seen once. The ten largest clones represent more than 5.5% of the sample. This clonotype was recorded at least ten times. Its antigen is currently not known. The sample holds no much larger clone one base away, and base qualities are not on file.

This TCR derives from a human donor in good health (CMV status not recorded). Some clones in this sample may be carry-over from other donors' samples. Here the chain combines TRBV7-6 and TRBJ2-6; 7 nucleotides in the junction match TRBD1. Specimen: PBMCs. The CDR3 region has the sequence CASSTGVGANVLTF. The nucleotide sequence reads TGTGCCAGCAGTACAGGGGTTGGGGCCAACGTCCTGACTTTC.